The clone carrying this T cell receptor (beta chain) is medium-sized. These data are taken from a study of cytomegalovirus exposure and HLA in healthy donors. Germline values: CDR1 MNHNS, CDR2 SASEGT. Trimming cost V 0 bases and J 4 bases; bases outside gene matches: 4. This CDR3 contains 16 residues. The PCR was carried out with 60 Vbeta primers and 13 Jbeta primers. Generated by immunoSEQ multiplex PCR, the TCRdb table keeps only in-frame clones and is missing some. The repertoire holds around 190,000 clones, with around 73% as singletons. This chain links TRBV6-1 with TRBJ2-3; 10 bases are a match to TRBD1. The sequenced sample was PBMCs. This sequence was found in a woman in her twenties or thirties in good health and CMV-seronegative. CDR3 nucleotides: TGTGCCAGCAGTGAAGCACCCGGGACAGGGGCAGATACGCAGTATTTT. As protein: CASSEAPGTGADTQYF.